This T cell receptor (beta chain) is from a study of blood T cell repertoires in COVID-19. The overall study: Sources were T cells, B-cell-depleted T cells, or PBMCs; the material itself was cDNA or gDNA.

The assay was immunoSEQ multiplex PCR, and TCRdb's table has in-frame clones only and misses some. The table shows 150,000 to 200,000 clones, with more than 80% occurring only once. V lost 4 bases and J lost 8, with 15 bases in between. Germline loops: CDR1 SGHRS, CDR2 YFSETQ. CDR3 length equals 13 residues. The receptor was derived from a woman between 55 and 75 years old with COVID-19, enrolled during active disease. V gene TRBV5-1 combines with J gene TRBJ1-2, with D hard to call. The source material was peripheral blood. The DNA for the CDR3 is TGCGCCAGCAGCCTAGCGGAGGGAGAAGGCTACACCTTC. Its protein is CASSLAEGEGYTF. The full variable domain, its missing parts supplied by reference TRBV5-1 and TRBJ1-2, is KAGVTQTPRYLIKTRGQQVTLSCSPISGHRSVSWYQQTPGQGLQFLFEYFSETQRNKGNFPGRFSGRQFSNSRSEMNVSTLELGDSALYLCASSLAEGEGYTFGSGTRLTVV.